The rows below give T cell receptor beta chains drawn from one sample of a study of regulatory T cells in long-lasting Graves disease. TCRdb redid the calling of the multiplex PCR reads with MiXCR, one entry per CDR3 protein. Among about 470,000 distinct CDR3 sequences listed, about 22% were seen once. The sequencing used peripheral blood mononuclear cells (PBMCs), collected when the disease was refractory, from a patient treated with antithyroid drugs. These receptors were taken from a female donor with Graves disease. The CDR3 runs from the conserved cysteine through the conserved F or W. The D gene is left open where the match is weak. Expanded clones get a size class; other rows say once, few or many, or leave the size out.

v_call	clone_size	d_call	j_call	cdr3_aa	cdr3_nt
TRBV28	many	.	TRBJ1-4	CASSYSGRALFF	TGTGCCAGCAGTTATTCGGGACGGGCCCTGTTTTTT
TRBV29-1	few	.	TRBJ2-2	CSVPDTANTGELFF	TGCAGCGTTCCTGACACGGCGAACACCGGGGAGCTGTTTTTT
TRBV15	many	.	TRBJ1-5	CATKADFNQPQHF	TGTGCCACCAAGGCAGACTTCAATCAGCCCCAGCATTTT
TRBV30	.	.	TRBJ2-3	CAWSTLDGNTQYF	TGTGCCTGGAGCACCTTAGACGGCAATACGCAGTATTTT
TRBV6-2/TRBV6-3	few	.	TRBJ2-5	CASSYGHGSETQYF	TGTGCCAGCAGTTACGGCCACGGATCTGAGACCCAGTACTTC
TRBV6-2/TRBV6-3	few	TRBD2	TRBJ2-5	CASSYPQFGLAGESETQYF	TGTGCCAGCAGTTACCCGCAATTCGGACTAGCGGGAGAATCCGAGACCCAGTACTTC
TRBV27	many	.	TRBJ1-5	CASSPQVKGGNQPQHF	TGTGCCAGCAGTCCTCAAGTGAAGGGTGGCAATCAGCCCCAGCATTTT
TRBV3-1	once	TRBD2	TRBJ2-3	CASSRYLAGGTDTQYF	TGTGCCAGCAGCCGCTACCTAGCGGGGGGCACAGATACGCAGTATTTT
TRBV5-6	.	.	TRBJ2-2	CASHLAGHTGELFF	TGTGCCAGCCATTTAGCAGGGCACACCGGGGAGCTGTTTTTT
TRBV5-5	many	.	TRBJ2-5	CASSFGDGVETQYF	TGTGCCAGCAGCTTCGGGGATGGGGTAGAGACCCAGTACTTC
TRBV2	many	.	TRBJ2-5	CASGDRDTQETQYF	TGTGCCAGCGGAGATCGGGACACACAAGAGACCCAGTACTTC
TRBV7-3	few	.	TRBJ2-2	CAITGPGVPGELFF	TGTGCCATTACGGGGCCGGGGGTCCCCGGGGAGCTGTTTTTT
TRBV28	many	.	TRBJ2-7	CASSSRQGVTYEQYF	TGTGCCAGCAGTTCTCGACAAGGCGTCACCTACGAGCAGTACTTC
TRBV11-3	many	.	TRBJ1-1	CASSLDRYGYTEAFF	TGTGCCAGCAGCTTAGACCGCTACGGGTACACTGAAGCTTTCTTT
TRBV6-1	many	TRBD2	TRBJ2-7	CASSWSGSSYEQYF	TGTGCCAGCAGCTGGAGCGGGAGCTCCTACGAGCAGTACTTC
TRBV5-1	.	TRBD2	TRBJ2-1	CASSLIGTSYNEQFF	TGCGCCAGCAGCTTGATCGGGACTAGCTACAATGAGCAGTTCTTC
TRBV2	.	TRBD1	TRBJ2-3	CASSDEDREIDTQYF	TGTGCCAGCAGTGATGAGGACAGGGAGATAGATACGCAGTATTTT
TRBV5-6	.	.	TRBJ2-2	CASSAQRWPGELFF	TGTGCCAGCAGCGCCCAGAGGTGGCCGGGGGAGCTGTTTTTT
TRBV20-1	once	.	TRBJ1-5	CSASESGSQPQHF	TGCAGTGCTAGTGAGTCAGGGTCCCAGCCCCAGCATTTT
TRBV7-2	.	.	TRBJ2-3	CASSLAGLFPDTQYF	TGTGCCAGCAGCTTAGCGGGATTATTTCCAGATACGCAGTATTTT
TRBV3-1	few	.	TRBJ1-1	CASSPTIMNTEAFF	TGTGCCAGCAGCCCGACAATTATGAACACTGAAGCTTTCTTT
TRBV19	.	.	TRBJ2-2	CASSIQQGNTGELFF	TGTGCCAGTAGTATTCAACAGGGGAACACCGGGGAGCTGTTTTTT
TRBV2	many	.	TRBJ1-6	CASMVGVGSPLHF	TGTGCCAGCATGGTCGGGGTTGGTTCACCCCTCCACTTT
TRBV7-8	once	.	TRBJ1-5	CASSRSRIPRQPQHF	TGTGCCAGCAGCCGAAGCAGGATTCCGAGGCAGCCCCAGCATTTT
TRBV28	many	TRBD1	TRBJ1-3	CASTKWGTVGPGNTIYF	TGTGCCAGCACCAAATGGGGGACAGTGGGACCCGGAAACACCATATATTTT
TRBV28	many	.	TRBJ1-2	CASRQPGLVGYDGYTF	TGTGCCAGCAGACAACCGGGCCTGGTCGGGTACGATGGCTACACCTTC
TRBV6-1	.	.	TRBJ1-1	CASSLAGPEDTEAFF	TGTGCCAGCAGCCTCGCCGGGCCCGAGGACACTGAAGCTTTCTTT
TRBV3-1	.	TRBD2	TRBJ2-4	CASSQGLAGAKNIQYF	TGTGCCAGCAGCCAAGGACTAGCCGGAGCCAAAAACATTCAGTACTTC
TRBV4-1	.	.	TRBJ1-3	CASSQDSVSGNTIYF	TGCGCCAGCAGCCAAGATTCGGTCTCTGGAAACACCATATATTTT
TRBV7-9	.	TRBD1	TRBJ2-7	CASSYSGTGLYEQYF	TGTGCCAGCAGCTACTCCGGGACAGGGCTTTACGAGCAGTACTTC
TRBV9	few	.	TRBJ2-4	CASSPESTAPYAKNIQYF	TGTGCCAGCAGCCCGGAGTCTACGGCACCTTACGCCAAAAACATTCAGTACTTC
TRBV19	.	.	TRBJ1-4	CASSISRDGEKLFF	TGTGCCAGTAGTATTTCCAGGGATGGTGAAAAACTGTTTTTT
TRBV6-1	.	TRBD1	TRBJ1-1	CASSDYAQGRKGEAFF	TGTGCCAGCAGTGACTATGCACAGGGGAGAAAAGGTGAAGCTTTCTTT
TRBV12-3/TRBV12-4	many	.	TRBJ2-2	CASSFRARDTGELFF	TGTGCCAGCAGTTTCCGGGCCCGAGACACCGGGGAGCTGTTTTTT
TRBV27	.	.	TRBJ1-1	CASGRGVNTEAFF	TGTGCCAGCGGTAGGGGGGTGAACACTGAAGCTTTCTTT
TRBV7-6	few	.	TRBJ2-7	CASSLGDPSEQYF	TGTGCCAGCAGCTTAGGGGACCCCTCCGAGCAGTACTTC
TRBV20-1	.	TRBD2	TRBJ2-1	CSAGTAGGYNEQFF	TGCAGTGCAGGGACTGCGGGGGGATACAATGAGCAGTTCTTC
TRBV6-1	few	.	TRBJ1-2	CASSQGPNWGYTF	TGTGCCAGCAGCCAGGGACCTAACTGGGGCTACACCTTC
TRBV28	few	TRBD1	TRBJ2-7	CASSFSSGGIYEQYF	TGTGCCAGCAGTTTTTCGTCAGGGGGTATCTACGAGCAGTACTTC
TRBV7-9	.	.	TRBJ2-3	CASSSQGWGTDTQYF	TGTGCCAGCAGCTCACAGGGATGGGGCACAGATACGCAGTATTTT
TRBV12-3/TRBV12-4	many	TRBD2	TRBJ2-5	CASSFLAGAPETQYF	TGTGCCAGCAGTTTCCTAGCGGGAGCCCCAGAGACCCAGTACTTC
TRBV30	.	TRBD1	TRBJ1-1	CAWSTGVNTEAFF	TGTGCCTGGAGTACAGGGGTGAACACTGAAGCTTTCTTT
TRBV27	few	.	TRBJ2-7	CASSSLPKPTYEQYF	TGTGCCAGCAGTAGTCTCCCAAAACCGACCTACGAGCAGTACTTC
TRBV2	.	TRBD2	TRBJ2-1	CASRLAGKGYNEQFF	TGTGCCAGCCGACTAGCGGGAAAGGGATACAATGAGCAGTTCTTC
TRBV7-2	few	.	TRBJ1-1	CASSLTWGDTEAFF	TGTGCCAGCAGCTTAACCTGGGGGGACACTGAAGCTTTCTTT
TRBV6-5	many	.	TRBJ2-7	CASSYYYEQYF	TGTGCCAGCAGTTATTACTACGAGCAGTACTTC
TRBV3-1	.	.	TRBJ1-6	CASSQEGGWALHF	TGTGCCAGCAGCCAAGAGGGGGGTTGGGCCCTCCACTTT
TRBV7-9	.	.	TRBJ2-7	CASSLGAGFEQYF	TGTGCCAGCAGCTTAGGGGCTGGCTTCGAGCAGTACTTC
TRBV28	many	.	TRBJ2-5	CASSLSFGGGRSETQYF	TGTGCCAGCAGTTTGTCATTTGGGGGAGGCCGGTCAGAGACCCAGTACTTC
TRBV5-1	few	.	TRBJ2-7	CASRWGGTSSYEQYF	TGCGCCAGCAGGTGGGGCGGCACGAGCTCCTACGAGCAGTACTTC
TRBV7-9	.	.	TRBJ2-7	CASSEIQGYSYEQYF	TGTGCCAGCAGCGAAATCCAGGGTTACTCCTACGAGCAGTACTTC
TRBV20-1	.	TRBD1	TRBJ2-7	CSARAIGTGRYYEQYF	TGCAGTGCTAGAGCAATTGGGACAGGGAGATACTACGAGCAGTACTTC
TRBV4-2	few	.	TRBJ2-7	CASSAGRRFEQYF	TGTGCCAGCAGTGCGGGGCGTCGGTTCGAGCAGTACTTC
TRBV6-1	many	.	TRBJ1-5	CASSGGYADQPQHF	TGTGCCAGCAGTGGCGGGTATGCAGATCAGCCCCAGCATTTT
TRBV19	.	.	TRBJ1-5	CASSPVSGANSNQPQHF	TGTGCCAGTAGCCCTGTATCGGGGGCGAACAGCAATCAGCCCCAGCATTTT
TRBV7-9	few	TRBD2	TRBJ2-2	CASSLNLWRETGELFF	TGTGCCAGCAGCTTAAATCTTTGGCGGGAGACCGGGGAGCTGTTTTTT
TRBV5-1	.	.	TRBJ1-3	CASSLEAGNTIYF	TGCGCCAGCAGCTTGGAAGCTGGAAACACCATATATTTT
TRBV29-1	many	.	TRBJ1-2	CSVVEGGYTF	TGCAGCGTTGTTGAGGGCGGCTACACCTTC
TRBV5-4	.	.	TRBJ2-2	CASSVVRAGELFF	TGTGCCAGCAGCGTGGTGAGGGCCGGGGAGCTGTTTTTT
TRBV12-3/TRBV12-4	many	.	TRBJ1-5	CASSLRGTSNQPQHF	TGTGCCAGCAGTTTGCGAGGAACGAGCAATCAGCCCCAGCATTTT